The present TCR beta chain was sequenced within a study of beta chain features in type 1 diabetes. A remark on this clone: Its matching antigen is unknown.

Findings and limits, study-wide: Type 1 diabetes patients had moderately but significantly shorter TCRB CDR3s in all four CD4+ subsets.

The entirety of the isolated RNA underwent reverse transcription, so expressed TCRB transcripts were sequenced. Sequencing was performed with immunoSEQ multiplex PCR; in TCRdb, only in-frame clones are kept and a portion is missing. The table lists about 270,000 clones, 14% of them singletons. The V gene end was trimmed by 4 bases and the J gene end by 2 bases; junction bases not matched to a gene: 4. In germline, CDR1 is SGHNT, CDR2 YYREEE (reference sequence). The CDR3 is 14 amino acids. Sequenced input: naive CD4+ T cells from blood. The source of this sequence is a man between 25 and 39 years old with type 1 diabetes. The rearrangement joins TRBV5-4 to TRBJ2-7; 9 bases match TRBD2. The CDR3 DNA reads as TGTGCCAGCAGCCCCAGCGGGAGGACCTACGAGCAGTACTTC. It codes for CASSPSGRTYEQYF. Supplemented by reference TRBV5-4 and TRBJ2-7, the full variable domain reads ETGVTQSPTHLIKTRGQQVTLRCSSQSGHNTVSWYQQALGQGPQFIFQYYREEENGRGNFPPRFSGLQFPNYSSELNVNALELDDSALYLCASSPSGRTYEQYFGPGTRLTVT.